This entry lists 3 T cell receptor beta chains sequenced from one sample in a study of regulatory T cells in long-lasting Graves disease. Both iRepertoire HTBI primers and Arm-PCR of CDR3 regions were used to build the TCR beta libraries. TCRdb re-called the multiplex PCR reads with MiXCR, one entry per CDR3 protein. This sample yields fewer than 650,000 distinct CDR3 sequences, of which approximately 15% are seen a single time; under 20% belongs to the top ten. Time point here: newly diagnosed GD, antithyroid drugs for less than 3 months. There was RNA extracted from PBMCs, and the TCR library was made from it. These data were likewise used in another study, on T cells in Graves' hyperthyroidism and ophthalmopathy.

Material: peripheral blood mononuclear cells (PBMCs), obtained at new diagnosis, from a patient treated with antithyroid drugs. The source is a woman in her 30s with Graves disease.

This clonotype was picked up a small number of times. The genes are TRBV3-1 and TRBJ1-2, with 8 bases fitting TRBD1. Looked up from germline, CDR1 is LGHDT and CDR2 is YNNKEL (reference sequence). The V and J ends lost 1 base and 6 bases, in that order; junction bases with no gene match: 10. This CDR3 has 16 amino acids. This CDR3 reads CASSQGTLRGRNGYTF. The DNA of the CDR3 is TGTGCCAGCAGCCAAGGAACCCTCAGGGGGCGGAATGGCTACACCTTC.

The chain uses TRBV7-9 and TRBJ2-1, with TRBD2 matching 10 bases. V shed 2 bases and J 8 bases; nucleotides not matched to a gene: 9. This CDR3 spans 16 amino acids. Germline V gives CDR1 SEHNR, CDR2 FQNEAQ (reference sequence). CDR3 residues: CASSLLAGTSDHEQFF. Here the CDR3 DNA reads TGTGCCAGCAGCTTACTCGCCGGGACTAGCGACCATGAGCAGTTCTTC. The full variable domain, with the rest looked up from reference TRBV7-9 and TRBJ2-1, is DTGVSQNPRHKITKRGQNVTFRCDPISEHNRLYWYRQTLGQGPEFLTYFQNEAQLEKSRLLSDRFSAERPKGSFSTLEIQRTEQGDSAMYLCASSLLAGTSDHEQFFGPGTRLTVL.

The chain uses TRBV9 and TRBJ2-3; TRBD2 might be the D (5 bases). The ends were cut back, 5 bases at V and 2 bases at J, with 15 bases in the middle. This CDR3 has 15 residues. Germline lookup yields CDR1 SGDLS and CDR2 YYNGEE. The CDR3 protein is CASREGNGFTDTQYF. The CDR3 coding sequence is TGTGCCAGCAGAGAGGGAAACGGTTTCACAGATACGCAGTATTTT.